This TCR beta chain came from a study of OX40 agonist ivuxolimab in advanced cancers. Study in general: Allowance was made for prior anti-PD-1, anti-PD-L1 or anti-CTLA-4 therapy, and approximately 40% had some. Study outcomes and limitations: Expanded clones tended on average to be more numerous among CD8+ T cells than CD4+.

Germline-derived CDR1 and CDR2 are LNHDA and SQIVND (reference sequence). The CDR3 sequence is 16 residues long. The V end lost 5 bases, the J end lost 2 bases, and 17 bases lay between the germline ends. Comment on this clone: Its antigen remains unidentified.

TCRdb's table, derived via immunoSEQ multiplex PCR, lists solely in-frame clones and lacks some. The sample has about 50,000 clones, about 89% seen once. Individuals having autoimmune disease history or systemic immunosuppression were not enrolled. The V gene is TRBV19, the J gene TRBJ2-3; no definite D call. Sample: CD4+ or CD8+ T cells sorted from blood, taken in a trial of the OX40 agonist ivuxolimab. This TCR came from an adult with an advanced solid tumor such as melanoma, head and neck, liver or kidney cancer. CDR3 bases: TGTGCCAGTAGTGTGGTCCGGCAGCGTTTCACAGATACGCAGTATTTT. Protein: CASSVVRQRFTDTQYF.